This T cell receptor (beta chain) was retrieved from a study of T cells in Graves' hyperthyroidism and ophthalmopathy. Trimming took 0 bases from V and 1 from J, leaving 7 bases between them. Per germline, CDR1 SGHTS and CDR2 YDEGEE. This CDR3 is 14 amino acids long. This clonotype was seen only a few times. It was RNA transcripts that yielded the amplified TCR beta CDR3 regions. First-round RT-PCR targeting the TCR CDR3 was performed with the HTBI primer set. TCRdb used MiXCR to reprocess the multiplex PCR reads, holding one entry per CDR3 protein. The table shows 700,000 or so distinct CDR3 sequences, with about 15% occurring only once.

This TCR came from a man aged 18 to 29 with Graves' hyperthyroidism. The sequencing sample was made of blood. The V call is TRBV5-8, the J call TRBJ1-1; D unclear. The DNA for the CDR3 is TGTGCCAGCAGCTTGGAGCCAGAGAACACTGAAGCTTTCTTT. The encoded protein is CASSLEPENTEAFF.